This entry concerns a single T cell receptor beta chain. CDR3 length equals 15 residues. Deletions cut 8 bases from V and 1 base from J, with 17 bases between. CDR1 is MDHEN, CDR2 SYDVKM, per germline. Primers included in the PCR were 60 Vbeta and 13 Jbeta primers. Original data processing: Counted up in a later analysis, unique TCR beta chains came to some 72 million, with around 10 million shared. Repertoires were generated with immunoSEQ multiplex PCR, while TCRdb's copy carries only in-frame clones and drops some. The DNA was the basis for D and trimming; V, J and clone size are from that table. The sample records over 150,000 clones, 80% to 90% being singletons. The data are from a study of cytomegalovirus exposure and HLA in healthy donors. Whole-study context: Out of 150 million to 200 million T cells, an earlier analysis found some 120 million unique TCR beta sequences in total.

The TCR originated in a girl aged 2 to 9 in good health and CMV-seropositive. The chain carries TRBV28 and TRBJ1-1; a weak D match, TRBD1 (5 bases). Material: PBMCs. CDR3 sequence: CASREVGAQNTEAFF. In DNA form, the CDR3 reads TGTGCCAGCCGGGAGGTCGGGGCCCAGAACACTGAAGCTTTCTTT. The full variable domain, with the rest looked up from reference TRBV28 and TRBJ1-1, is DVKVTQSSRYLVKRTGEKVFLECVQDMDHENMFWYRQDPGLGLRLIYFSYDVKMKEKGDIPEGYSVSREKKERFSLILESASTNQTSMYLCASREVGAQNTEAFFGQGTRLTVV.